A selection of T cell receptor beta chains follows, all from one sample in a study of cytomegalovirus exposure and HLA in healthy donors. Measured with immunoSEQ multiplex PCR; TCRdb has only the in-frame clones, and not every one. Altogether some 100,000 clones are present, around 75% being singletons, with the ten largest covering about 4.4%. The sequenced sample was PBMCs. The receptors derive from a woman aged 18-35 years in good health and CMV-seropositive. CDR3s leave out the opening cysteine and the closing phenylalanine or tryptophan. Each record gives: clone size, V gene, CDR3 protein. Where a row states a size, it is once, few, many or the class of an expanded clone; other rows omit it.

>NA|TRBV30
AWRARNLPTGSGANVLT
>NA|TRBV10-3
AISERARAEDTQY
>NA|TRBV5-6
ASSTGTGGYSNQPQH
>NA|TRBV28
ASSRTSGSPNEQF
>NA|TRBV9
ASSAPEGYEQY
>NA|TRBV7-9
ANPPRRAGGNIQY
>NA|TRBV18
ASSQNRGSVGNQPQH
>NA|TRBV29-1
SVEGSGSTYEQY
>NA|TRBV6-1
ASKGSDNSPLH
>NA|TRBV9
ASSVAATGAEKNTEAF
>once|TRBV13
ASSSGTSTDTQY